This is a list of T cell receptor beta chains from one sample in a study of post-analysis software for immune sequencing data. MiXCR, run by TCRdb on the PCR reads, gives a single entry per CDR3 protein. Of around 250,000 distinct CDR3 sequences detected, 36% appear once; the ten largest clones hold around 5%. Specimen: blood. Receptor source: a girl aged 5 to 17 with multiple sclerosis. Both conserved end residues are part of each CDR3. The D gene is left open where the match is weak. Expanded clones get a size class; other rows say once, few or many, or leave the size out.

>TRBJ1-6|few|-|TRBV12-3/TRBV12-4|14
CASSTGTTNSPPHF
TGTGCCAGCAGCACAGGGACGACGAATTCACCCCCCCACTTT
>TRBJ2-2|once|TRBD1|TRBV7-2|17
CASSAGQGVIDTGELFF
TGTGCCAGCAGCGCTGGACAGGGGGTGATTGACACCGGGGAGCTGTTTTTT
>TRBJ1-2|-|TRBD1|TRBV10-3|14
CASSARYRGSGYTF
TGTGCCAGCAGTGCCCGGTACAGGGGCTCTGGCTACACCTTC
>TRBJ2-3|-|TRBD2|TRBV4-2|13
CASSQDGLAAKYF
TGTGCCAGCAGCCAAGATGGTCTAGCGGCTAAGTATTTT
>TRBJ2-5|many|TRBD1|TRBV15|15
CATSREVTGGETQYF
TGTGCCACCAGCAGAGAGGTAACAGGGGGAGAGACCCAGTACTTC
>TRBJ2-1|many|TRBD2|TRBV4-1|16
CASSQEFLAGYNEQFF
TGCGCCAGCAGCCAAGAATTCCTAGCGGGATACAATGAGCAGTTCTTC
>TRBJ1-2|once|-|TRBV7-2|13
CASSLSGLDGYTF
TGTGCCAGCAGCTTATCAGGGCTTGATGGCTACACCTTC
>TRBJ2-1|few|-|TRBV29-1|13
CSVEGTPYNEQFF
TGCAGCGTCGAAGGGACACCGTACAATGAGCAGTTCTTC
>TRBJ2-5|-|-|TRBV5-6|12
CASSFNQETQYF
TGTGCCAGCAGCTTCAACCAGGAGACCCAGTACTTC
>TRBJ1-1|many|-|TRBV12-3/TRBV12-4|12
CASSLDTLRAFF
TGTGCCAGCAGTTTGGACACGCTTAGGGCTTTCTTT
>TRBJ1-1|few|-|TRBV20-1|16
CSARDFGGGGNTEAFF
TGCAGTGCTAGAGATTTTGGGGGTGGGGGTAACACTGAAGCTTTCTTT
>TRBJ2-5|many|-|TRBV28|16
CASSLGYFSEVETQYF
TGTGCCAGCAGTTTAGGATATTTTTCGGAGGTTGAGACCCAGTACTTC
>TRBJ2-1|-|-|TRBV9|15
CASSVAVRSYNEQFF
TGTGCCAGCAGCGTAGCGGTCCGCTCCTACAATGAGCAGTTCTTC
>TRBJ1-4|many|-|TRBV2|12
CASSVQGEKLFF
TGTGCCAGCAGCGTACAGGGCGAAAAACTGTTTTTT
>TRBJ2-1|many|-|TRBV12-3/TRBV12-4|14
CASSPLLGDNEQFF
TGTGCCAGCAGTCCCCTTCTGGGAGACAATGAGCAGTTCTTC
>TRBJ2-3|-|-|TRBV7-2|11
CASILAGTQYF
TGTGCCAGCATCCTGGCTGGTACGCAGTATTTT
>TRBJ2-1|few|-|TRBV9|13
CASSVRTMNEQFF
TGTGCCAGCAGCGTACGGACAATGAATGAGCAGTTCTTC
>TRBJ2-3|-|TRBD2|TRBV3-1|16
CASSQGLAGPTDTQYF
TGTGCCAGCAGCCAAGGACTAGCGGGCCCGACAGATACGCAGTATTTT
>TRBJ1-1|few|-|TRBV15|12
CATSKGTSEAFF
TGTGCCACCAGCAAAGGGACTAGTGAAGCTTTCTTT
>TRBJ2-1|-|-|TRBV7-3|15
CASSKGGPTYNEQFF
TGTGCCAGCTCCAAAGGAGGGCCGACCTACAATGAGCAGTTCTTC
>TRBJ2-3|-|TRBD1|TRBV29-1|13
CSVVKGATDTQYF
TGCAGCGTTGTAAAGGGGGCAACAGATACGCAGTATTTT
>TRBJ1-1|few|TRBD1|TRBV25-1|14
CASLQGGGDTEAFF
TGTGCCAGCCTCCAGGGGGGTGGCGACACTGAAGCTTTCTTT
>TRBJ2-1|-|TRBD2|TRBV4-2|15
CASSQGTSESNEQFF
TGTGCCAGCAGCCAAGGAACTAGCGAGAGCAATGAGCAGTTCTTC
>TRBJ2-1|many|TRBD1|TRBV29-1|14
CSVNDRGPRGEQFF
TGCAGCGTGAATGACAGGGGCCCAAGGGGTGAGCAGTTCTTC
>TRBJ2-2|few|-|TRBV5-1|15
CASDWGGRNTGELFF
TGCGCCAGCGACTGGGGAGGACGAAACACCGGGGAGCTGTTTTTT
>TRBJ1-5|many|TRBD1|TRBV10-3|14
CAIAGGTANQPQHF
TGTGCCATCGCGGGTGGGACAGCTAATCAGCCCCAGCATTTT
>TRBJ2-6|many|TRBD1|TRBV7-3|14
CASGQGSGANVLTF
TGTGCCAGCGGACAGGGGTCTGGGGCCAACGTCCTGACTTTC
>TRBJ2-5|-|-|TRBV2|12
CASSAEQETQYF
TGTGCCAGCAGTGCCGAGCAAGAGACCCAGTACTTC
>TRBJ1-5|few|-|TRBV15|16
CATSKLKGGRNQPQHF
TGTGCCACCAGCAAGCTCAAGGGGGGGCGCAATCAGCCCCAGCATTTT
>TRBJ2-1|many|TRBD2|TRBV5-1|20
CASSLPDPGLAGSHYNEQFF
TGCGCCAGCAGCTTGCCGGATCCGGGACTAGCGGGAAGCCACTACAATGAGCAGTTCTTC
>TRBJ2-6|-|TRBD1|TRBV25-1|19
CASSELKGQDPSGANVRTF
TGTGCCAGCAGTGAATTAAAGGGACAGGACCCTTCTGGGGCCAACGTCCGGACTTTC
>TRBJ1-1|few|TRBD1|TRBV20-1|14
CSADETGGIVEAFF
TGCAGTGCCGATGAAACAGGGGGGATCGTAGAAGCTTTCTTT
>TRBJ2-1|-|-|TRBV7-2|13
CASSRSADNEQFF
TGTGCCAGCAGCCGGTCCGCCGACAATGAGCAGTTCTTC
>TRBJ2-1|-|-|TRBV12-3/TRBV12-4|13
CASSPGLRIEQFF
TGTGCCAGCAGCCCCGGATTGCGGATAGAGCAGTTCTTC
>TRBJ1-2|many|-|TRBV7-2|14
CASSQSPGDYGYTF
TGTGCCAGCAGCCAGTCGCCAGGGGACTATGGCTACACCTTC
>TRBJ2-2|-|TRBD2|TRBV5-1|17
CASSLTSGGAVTGELFF
TGCGCCAGCAGCTTGACTAGCGGGGGGGCCGTCACCGGGGAGCTGTTTTTT
>TRBJ1-4|few|-|TRBV15|19
CATSRTGHRLLGFDEKLFF
TGTGCCACCAGCAGGACGGGACACCGTCTCTTAGGGTTCGATGAAAAACTGTTTTTT
>TRBJ1-2|few|-|TRBV20-1|11
CSARQNYGYTF
TGCAGTGCTAGACAGAACTATGGCTACACCTTC
>TRBJ2-7|-|-|TRBV11-2|15
CASSPLFGGLNEQYF
TGTGCCAGCAGCCCCTTGTTTGGGGGGCTAAACGAGCAGTACTTC
>TRBJ1-4|-|-|TRBV5-1|14
CASSLSQGDEKLFF
TGCGCCAGCAGCTTGTCCCAGGGAGACGAAAAACTGTTTTTT
>TRBJ1-2|-|TRBD1|TRBV7-6|17
CASSSGLAGQGVYGHTF
TGTGCCAGCAGCTCAGGACTAGCGGGACAGGGGGTTTATGGCCACACCTTC
>TRBJ1-5|-|-|TRBV3-1|13
CASSQNKPEPQNF
TGTGCCAGCAGCCAAAATAAACCGGAGCCCCAGAATTTT
>TRBJ2-5|-|TRBD2|TRBV20-1|16
CSAREAGSGDQETQYF
TGCAGTGCTAGAGAGGCGGGTAGCGGGGATCAAGAGACCCAGTACTTC
>TRBJ2-4|many|-|TRBV28|18
CASIVTVYDPLAKNIQYF
TGTGCCAGCATCGTGACAGTCTATGATCCCCTAGCCAAAAACATTCAGTACTTC
>TRBJ2-1|many|TRBD2|TRBV11-2|15
CASSLEPAGAAEQFF
TGTGCCAGCAGCTTGGAGCCAGCGGGAGCGGCTGAGCAGTTCTTC
>TRBJ1-1|-|-|TRBV7-9|13
CSSSLSGVTEAFF
TGTTCCAGCAGCTTATCGGGGGTGACTGAAGCTTTCTTT
>TRBJ2-7|many|-|TRBV7-2|15
CASSLAIGGSYEQYF
TGTGCCAGCAGCTTAGCTATCGGCGGGTCCTACGAGCAGTACTTC
>TRBJ2-5|many|TRBD1|TRBV20-1|18
CSASRTGQGMWGIETQYF
TGCAGTGCTAGCCGTACGGGACAGGGGATGTGGGGAATTGAGACCCAGTACTTC